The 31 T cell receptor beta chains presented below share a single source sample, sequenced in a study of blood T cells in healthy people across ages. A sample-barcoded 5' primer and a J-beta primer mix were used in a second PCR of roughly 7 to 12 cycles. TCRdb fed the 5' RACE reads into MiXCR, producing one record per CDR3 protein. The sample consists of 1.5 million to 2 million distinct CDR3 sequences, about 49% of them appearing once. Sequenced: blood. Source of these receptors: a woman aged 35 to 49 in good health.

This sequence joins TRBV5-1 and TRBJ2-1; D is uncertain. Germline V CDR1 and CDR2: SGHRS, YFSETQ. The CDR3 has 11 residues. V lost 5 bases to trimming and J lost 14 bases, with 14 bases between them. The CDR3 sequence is CASSQSQEEFF. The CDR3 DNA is TGCGCCAGCAGTCAATCCCAGGAAGAGTTCTTC.

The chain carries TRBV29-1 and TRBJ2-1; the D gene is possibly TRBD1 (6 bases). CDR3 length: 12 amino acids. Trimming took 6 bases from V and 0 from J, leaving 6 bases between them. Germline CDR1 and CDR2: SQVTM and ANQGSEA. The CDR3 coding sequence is TGCAGCGTGACAGGCTCCTACAATGAGCAGTTCTTC. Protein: CSVTGSYNEQFF.

The CDR3 protein is CASSLRLERDTQYF. The CDR3 DNA is TGTGCCAGCAGCTTAAGGCTAGAGAGAGATACGCAGTATTTT. The chain recombines TRBV7-2 with TRBJ2-3; no reliable D call. The CDR3 covers 14 residues. Germline CDR1 reads SGHTA; CDR2 reads FQGNSA. V lost 2 bases, J lost 5 bases, and 11 bases lay in between.

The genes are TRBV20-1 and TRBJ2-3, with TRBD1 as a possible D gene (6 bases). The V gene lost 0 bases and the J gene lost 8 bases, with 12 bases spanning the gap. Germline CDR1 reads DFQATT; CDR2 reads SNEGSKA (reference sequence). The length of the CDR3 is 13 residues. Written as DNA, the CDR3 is TGCAGTGCTAGAGATCAGGGGTCCTTTACGCAGTATTTT. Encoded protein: CSARDQGSFTQYF.

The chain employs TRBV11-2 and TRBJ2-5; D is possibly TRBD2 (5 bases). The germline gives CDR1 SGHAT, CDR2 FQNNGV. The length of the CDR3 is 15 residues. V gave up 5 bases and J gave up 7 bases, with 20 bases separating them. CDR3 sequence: CASSPADGLRGTQYF. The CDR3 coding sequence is TGTGCCAGCAGCCCAGCGGACGGGTTACGGGGGACCCAGTACTTC.

The CDR3, as DNA: TGTGCCAGCAGAGTAGCGGGGGGGCCCCACAATGAGCAGTTCTTC. Its protein product is CASRVAGGPHNEQFF. The rearrangement links TRBV6-5 to TRBJ2-1, with TRBD2 matching 11 bases. CDR3 length: 15 residues. Germline V CDR1 and CDR2: MNHEY, SVGAGI. J lost 5 bases, V lost 6 bases, and 6 bases had no gene match.

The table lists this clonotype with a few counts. In DNA, the CDR3 is TGTGCCAGCAACCCCACGGGTACCCCCGCGAATGAGCAGTTCTTC. Protein: CASNPTGTPANEQFF. The chain couples TRBV28 to TRBJ2-1; D unresolved. The germline V gene encodes CDR1 MDHEN and CDR2 SYDVKM. V lost 7 bases, J lost 7 bases, and 20 bases lay in between. The CDR3 length is 15 residues.

The CDR3 sequence is CASSLGERPHQPQHF. The CDR3 bases are TGTGCCAGCAGTTTAGGGGAAAGACCGCATCAGCCCCAGCATTTT. The chain couples TRBV12-3 or TRBV12-4 to TRBJ1-5; D is uncertain. The CDR3 has 15 residues. The germline V and J ends were trimmed by 1 base and 5 bases, with 12 bases remaining between them.

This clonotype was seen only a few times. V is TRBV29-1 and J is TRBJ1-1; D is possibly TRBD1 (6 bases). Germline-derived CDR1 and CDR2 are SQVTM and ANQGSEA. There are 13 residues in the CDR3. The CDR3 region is CGGGQTMNTEAFF. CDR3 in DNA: TGCGGGGGCGGACAGACGATGAACACTGAAGCTTTCTTT.

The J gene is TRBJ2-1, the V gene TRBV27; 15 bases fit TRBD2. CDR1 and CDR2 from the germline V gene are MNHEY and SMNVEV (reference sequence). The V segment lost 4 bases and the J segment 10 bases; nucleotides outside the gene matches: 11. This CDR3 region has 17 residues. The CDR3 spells CASSSDTGTSGGHEQFF. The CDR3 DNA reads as TGTGCCAGCAGTTCCGACACCGGGACTAGCGGGGGGCACGAGCAGTTCTTC.

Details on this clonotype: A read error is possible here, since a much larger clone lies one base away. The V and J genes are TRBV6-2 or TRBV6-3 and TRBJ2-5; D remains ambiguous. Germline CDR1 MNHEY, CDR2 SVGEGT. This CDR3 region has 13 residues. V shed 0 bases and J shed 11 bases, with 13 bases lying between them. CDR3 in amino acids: CASSYSDPNEQYF. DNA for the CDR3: TGTGCCAGCAGTTACTCAGACCCAAATGAGCAGTACTTC.

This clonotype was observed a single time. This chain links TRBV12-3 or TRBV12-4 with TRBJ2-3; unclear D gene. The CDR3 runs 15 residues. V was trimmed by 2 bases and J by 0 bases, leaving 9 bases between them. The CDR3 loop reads CASSLWEASTDTQYF. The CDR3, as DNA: TGTGCCAGCAGTTTATGGGAAGCTAGCACAGATACGCAGTATTTT.

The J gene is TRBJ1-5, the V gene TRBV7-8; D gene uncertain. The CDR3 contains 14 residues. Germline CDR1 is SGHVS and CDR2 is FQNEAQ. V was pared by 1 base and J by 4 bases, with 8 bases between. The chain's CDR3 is CASSLEADNQPQHF. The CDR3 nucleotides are TGTGCCAGCAGCTTAGAGGCAGATAATCAGCCCCAGCATTTT.

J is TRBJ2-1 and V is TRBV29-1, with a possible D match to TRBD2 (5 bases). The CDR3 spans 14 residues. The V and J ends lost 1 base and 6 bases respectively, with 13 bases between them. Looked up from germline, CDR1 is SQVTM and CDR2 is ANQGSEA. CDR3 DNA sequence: TGCAGCGTTGAAGCTAGCTCAAGAGTCAATGAGCAGTTCTTC. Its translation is CSVEASSRVNEQFF.

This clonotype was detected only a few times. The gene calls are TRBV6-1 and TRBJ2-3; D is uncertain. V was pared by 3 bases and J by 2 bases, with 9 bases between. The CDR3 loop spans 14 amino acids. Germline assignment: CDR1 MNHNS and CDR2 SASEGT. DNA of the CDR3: TGTGCCAGCAGTGACGAACTTTTCACAGATACGCAGTATTTT. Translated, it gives CASSDELFTDTQYF.

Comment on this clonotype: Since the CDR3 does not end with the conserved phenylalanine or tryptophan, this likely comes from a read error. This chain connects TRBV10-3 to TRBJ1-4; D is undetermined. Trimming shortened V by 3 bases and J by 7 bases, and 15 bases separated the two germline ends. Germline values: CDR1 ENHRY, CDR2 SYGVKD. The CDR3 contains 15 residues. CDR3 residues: CAISESAVIGEKLFV. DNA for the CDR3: TGTGCCATCAGTGAATCCGCAGTGATAGGTGAAAAACTGTTTGTT.

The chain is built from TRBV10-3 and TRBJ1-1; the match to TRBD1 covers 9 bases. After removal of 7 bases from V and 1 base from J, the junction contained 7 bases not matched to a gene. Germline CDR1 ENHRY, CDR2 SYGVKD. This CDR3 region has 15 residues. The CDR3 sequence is CAIKGTGRWNTEAFF. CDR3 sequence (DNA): TGTGCCATCAAAGGGACAGGGAGATGGAACACTGAAGCTTTCTTT.

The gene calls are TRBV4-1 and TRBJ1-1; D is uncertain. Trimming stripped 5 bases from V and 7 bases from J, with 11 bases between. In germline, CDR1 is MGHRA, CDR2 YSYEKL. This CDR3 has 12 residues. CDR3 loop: CASSKGSGEAFF. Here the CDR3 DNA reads TGCGCCAGCAGCAAGGGTAGCGGTGAAGCTTTCTTT.

The CDR3 loop reads CASRRVYGETQYF. The DNA for the CDR3 is TGTGCCAGCAGGCGGGTTTATGGAGAGACCCAGTACTTC. The chain uses TRBV6-5 and TRBJ2-5; D perhaps matches TRBD2 (5 bases). Germline CDR1 is MNHEY and CDR2 is SVGAGI. The CDR3 consists of 13 residues. The V gene lost 6 bases and the J gene lost 4 bases, with 12 bases spanning the gap.

This CDR3 reads CASSSYRVQETQYF. In nucleotides, the CDR3 is TGTGCCAGCAGTTCCTACCGGGTTCAAGAGACCCAGTACTTC. The chain links TRBV6-2 or TRBV6-3 to TRBJ2-5, with no clear D. The CDR3 extends over 14 amino acids. The V end lost 4 bases, the J end lost 2 bases, and 11 bases lay between the germline ends. Germline loops: CDR1 MNHEY, CDR2 SVGEGT.

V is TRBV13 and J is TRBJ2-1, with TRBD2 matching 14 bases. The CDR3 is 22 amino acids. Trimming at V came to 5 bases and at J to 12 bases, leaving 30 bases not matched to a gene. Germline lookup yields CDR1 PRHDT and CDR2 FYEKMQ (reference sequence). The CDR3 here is CASSVGLFGTSGGPISTDTQFF. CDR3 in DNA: TGTGCCAGCAGCGTGGGACTCTTTGGGACTAGCGGGGGACCGATTAGCACAGATACGCAGTTCTTC.

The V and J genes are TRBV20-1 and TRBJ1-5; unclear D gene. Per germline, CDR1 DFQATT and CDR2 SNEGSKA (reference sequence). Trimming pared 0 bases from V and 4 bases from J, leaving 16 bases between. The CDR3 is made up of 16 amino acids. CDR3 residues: CSARDQEGIGNQPQHF. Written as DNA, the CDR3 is TGCAGTGCTAGAGATCAGGAAGGCATAGGGAATCAGCCCCAGCATTTT.

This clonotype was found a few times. CDR3 bases: TGTGCCAGCAGTCCCCGGGGAGGGCGAGGATTAGAGACCCAGTACTTC. Translated, it gives CASSPRGGRGLETQYF. The chain links TRBV28 to TRBJ2-5; TRBD2 agrees at 7 bases. The CDR3 consists of 16 residues. CDR1 MDHEN and CDR2 SYDVKM come from the germline V gene. V was clipped by 5 bases and J by 4 bases; unmatched bases: 13.

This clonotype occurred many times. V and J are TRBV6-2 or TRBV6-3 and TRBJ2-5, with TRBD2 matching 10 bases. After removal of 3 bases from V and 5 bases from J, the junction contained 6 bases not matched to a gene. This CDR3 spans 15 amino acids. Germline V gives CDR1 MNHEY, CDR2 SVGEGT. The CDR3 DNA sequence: TGTGCCAGCAGTTATCGACTAGCGGGTGGGGAGACCCAGTACTTC. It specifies CASSYRLAGGETQYF.

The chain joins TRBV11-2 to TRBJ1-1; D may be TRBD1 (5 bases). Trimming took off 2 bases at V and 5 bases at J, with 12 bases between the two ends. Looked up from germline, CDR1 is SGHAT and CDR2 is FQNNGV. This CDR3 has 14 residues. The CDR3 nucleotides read TGTGCCAGCAGCTTATATTCCAGGGCTACTGAAGCTTTCTTT. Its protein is CASSLYSRATEAFF.

CDR3 in DNA: TGTGCCAGCAGCCAAGGGTGGGATCTATGGGGCTCAGATACGCAGTATTTT. Protein: CASSQGWDLWGSDTQYF. This chain links TRBV14 with TRBJ2-3; possible D gene TRBD1, 5 bases. V was clipped by 1 base and J by 4 bases, with 18 bases between them. Germline values: CDR1 SGHDN, CDR2 FVKESK. This CDR3 comprises 17 residues.

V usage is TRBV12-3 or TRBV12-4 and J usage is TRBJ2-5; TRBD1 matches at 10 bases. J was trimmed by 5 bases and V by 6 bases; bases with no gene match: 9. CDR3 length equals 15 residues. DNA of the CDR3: TGTGCCAGCAGAAGTGACAGGGGGCAGGTGGAGACCCAGTACTTC. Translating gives CASRSDRGQVETQYF.

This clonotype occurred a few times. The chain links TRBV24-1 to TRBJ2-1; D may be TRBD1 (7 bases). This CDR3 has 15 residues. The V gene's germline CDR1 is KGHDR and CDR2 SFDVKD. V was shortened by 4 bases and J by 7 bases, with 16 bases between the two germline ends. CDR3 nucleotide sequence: TGTGCCACCAGTGAACCCCTGACAGGGAGGAATGAGCAGTTCTTC. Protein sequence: CATSEPLTGRNEQFF.

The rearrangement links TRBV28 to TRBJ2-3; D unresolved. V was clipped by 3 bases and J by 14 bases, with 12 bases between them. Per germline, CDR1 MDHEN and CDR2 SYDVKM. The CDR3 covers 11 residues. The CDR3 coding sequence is TGTGCCAGCAGTTTCAGTGACAAGTCGTATTTT. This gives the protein CASSFSDKSYF.

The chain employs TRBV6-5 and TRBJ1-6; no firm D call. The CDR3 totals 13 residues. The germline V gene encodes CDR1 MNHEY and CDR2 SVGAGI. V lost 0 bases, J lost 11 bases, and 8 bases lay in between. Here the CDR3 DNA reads TGTGCCAGCAGTTACTCCGGCACTCCACCCCTCCACTTT. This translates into CASSYSGTPPLHF.

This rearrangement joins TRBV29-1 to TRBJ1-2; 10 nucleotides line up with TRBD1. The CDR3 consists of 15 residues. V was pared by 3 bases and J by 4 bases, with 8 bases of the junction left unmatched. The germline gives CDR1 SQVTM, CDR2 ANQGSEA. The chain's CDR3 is CSVDRGTGAAYGYTF. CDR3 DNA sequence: TGCAGCGTTGATCGCGGGACAGGGGCCGCCTATGGCTACACCTTC.